This T cell receptor beta chain originates from a study of siplizumab effects on memory and regulatory T cells. Overall study findings and caveats: Relative to controls at 25% to 30%, mappable alloreactive CD4+ clones exhibited a mean Treg-derived proportion of less than 70% with siplizumab. Naive T cells were seen as more diverse than memory cells and as major alloresponse contributors.

CDR3 size: 13 residues. Trimming took 5 bases from V and 4 from J; bases not matched to a gene: 4. Germline-derived CDR1 and CDR2 are MGHDK and SYGVNS. Regarding this clone: Antigen: not known.

Libraries were prepared by immunoSEQ multiplex PCR; TCRdb keeps only in-frame clonotypes and omits some of them. The sample contains about 100,000 clones, more than 85% of which appear only once. This sequence joins TRBV25-1 and TRBJ1-2; 7 positions match TRBD1. Sequencing was done on a sample of CD4+ T cells sorted from blood. This clonotype was obtained from a human donor in good health. Here the CDR3 reads CASSQGQLYGYTF. The DNA for the CDR3 is TGTGCCAGCAGTCAGGGACAGCTCTATGGCTACACCTTC.